The present entry profiles one T cell receptor beta chain with its context. Its antigen is not known. The length of the CDR3 is 15 residues. V shed 5 bases and J 5 bases; nucleotides not matched to a gene: 7. CDR1 is LNHNV and CDR2 is YYDKDF in the germline V gene (reference sequence). Treatment described: oral pan-JAK inhibitor, 5-10 mg twice daily. This specimen comes from a study of CD8+ T cells in alopecia areata. Points from the study as a whole: Tofacitinib significantly lowered scalp clonality and expanded CD8+ clones among the top 100.

Sequencing used cDNA as its template, made by extracting RNA and reverse transcribing it. The repertoire was sequenced with immunoSEQ multiplex PCR; TCRdb's copy has only in-frame clones and lacks some. The sample contains 150,000 to 200,000 clones, about 65% of which appear only once. The V and J genes are TRBV15 and TRBJ2-4; 9 positions match TRBD1. Sequenced material: CD4+ T cells sorted from blood, taken at week 49, from a patient treated with tofacitinib. The TCR originated in a human donor with alopecia areata. The CDR3 protein is CATSGQGPPQNIQYF. The CDR3 DNA reads TGTGCCACCAGCGGACAGGGGCCTCCCCAAAACATTCAGTACTTC.